The 2 T cell receptor beta chains given below trace back to one sample, sequenced in a study of blood T cell repertoires in COVID-19. The method was immunoSEQ multiplex PCR; TCRdb's version includes in-frame clones alone and lacks a portion of them. The sample holds some 280,000 clones, 75% to 90% seen once. Input material: peripheral blood. Receptor source: a woman in her sixties with acute or convalescent COVID-19.

This clone was seen once. The J gene is TRBJ1-1, the V gene TRBV12-5; possibly TRBD1 for D (6 bases). V lost 6 bases and J 11 bases, leaving 16 bases between the germline ends. Germline CDR1 is LGHNT and CDR2 is FRNRAP. The CDR3 has 12 residues. The CDR3 sequence: CASGPGDEVAFF. The CDR3 DNA is TGTGCTAGTGGCCCAGGGGACGAGGTTGCTTTCTTT. Supplemented by reference TRBV12-5 and TRBJ1-1, the full variable domain reads DARVTQTPRHKVTEMGQEVTMRCQPILGHNTVFWYRQTMMQGLELLAYFRNRAPLDDSGMPKDRFSAEMPDATLATLKIQPSEPRDSAVYFCASGPGDEVAFFGQGTRLTVV.

CDR3 sequence: CASSLGKDRGRDGYTF. The CDR3 DNA reads TGTGCCAGCAGCTTAGGCAAGGACAGGGGAAGGGATGGCTACACCTTC. The chain uses TRBV7-8 and TRBJ1-2, with 9 bases fitting TRBD1. This CDR3 is 16 amino acids long. Germline CDR1 reads SGHVS; CDR2 reads FQNEAQ. Trimming cost V 1 base and J 6 bases; bases outside gene matches: 9.